This TCR delta chain was sequenced for a study of gamma-delta chains in newborns, infants, children. Study-wide context: Microbial exposure reportedly drives polyclonal innate γδ T cell expansion after birth.

This clone turned up a few times. The germline CDR1 and CDR2 sequences are TSWWSYY and QGS. The CDR3 extends over 20 amino acids. The junction had 20 bases not matched to a gene; V was cut back by 5 bases and J by 3 bases. TCRdb re-called the reads via CATT. The data show roughly 4,500 delta-chain clones, around 5% seen once. Sequenced sample: blood. This chain joins TRDV1 and TRDJ1, with 11 bases aligning to TRDD3. The TCR originated in a child who was a newborn, infant or young child, either healthy, febrile or measles-vaccinated (not recorded which). This CDR3 is CALGPTFLRGWGIRPDKLIF. In DNA form, the CDR3 reads TGTGCTCTTGGGCCCACCTTCCTACGGGGGTGGGGGATACGACCCGATAAACTCATCTTT.